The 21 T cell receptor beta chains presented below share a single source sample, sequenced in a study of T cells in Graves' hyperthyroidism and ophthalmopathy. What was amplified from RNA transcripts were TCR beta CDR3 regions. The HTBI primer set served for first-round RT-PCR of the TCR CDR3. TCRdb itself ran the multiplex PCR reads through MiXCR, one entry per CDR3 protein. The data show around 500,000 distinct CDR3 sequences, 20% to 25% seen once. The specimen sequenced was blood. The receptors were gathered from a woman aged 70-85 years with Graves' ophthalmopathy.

Here the CDR3 reads CASSEGLAGGPGTDTQYF. The DNA of the CDR3 is TGCGCCAGCAGTGAAGGGCTAGCGGGAGGGCCTGGCACAGATACGCAGTATTTT. The chain combines TRBV10-2 with TRBJ2-3, with TRBD2 matching over 12 bases. The V segment lost 3 bases and the J segment 1 base; nucleotides outside the gene matches: 8. Germline lookup yields CDR1 WSHSY and CDR2 SAAADI. The CDR3 totals 18 residues.

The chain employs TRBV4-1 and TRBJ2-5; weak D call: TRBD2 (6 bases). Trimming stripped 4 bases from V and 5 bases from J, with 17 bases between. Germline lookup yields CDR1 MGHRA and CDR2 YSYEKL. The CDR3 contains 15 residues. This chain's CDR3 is CASSPFGGASETQYF. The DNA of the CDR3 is TGCGCCAGCAGCCCGTTCGGGGGAGCTTCGGAGACCCAGTACTTC.

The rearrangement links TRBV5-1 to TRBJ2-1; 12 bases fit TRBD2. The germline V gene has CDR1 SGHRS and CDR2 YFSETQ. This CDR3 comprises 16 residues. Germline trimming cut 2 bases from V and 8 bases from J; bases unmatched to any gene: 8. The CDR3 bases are TGCGCCAGCAGCTTAGTGGGCCTAGCGGGGGGGGATGAGCAGTTCTTC. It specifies CASSLVGLAGGDEQFF.

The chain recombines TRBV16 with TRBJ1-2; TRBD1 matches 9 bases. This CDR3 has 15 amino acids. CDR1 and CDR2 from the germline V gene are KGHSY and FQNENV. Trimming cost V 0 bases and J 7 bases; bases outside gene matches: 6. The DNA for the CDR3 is TGTGCCAGCAGCCAATCCAAAGGACAGGGGACTGGCTACACCTTC. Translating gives CASSQSKGQGTGYTF.

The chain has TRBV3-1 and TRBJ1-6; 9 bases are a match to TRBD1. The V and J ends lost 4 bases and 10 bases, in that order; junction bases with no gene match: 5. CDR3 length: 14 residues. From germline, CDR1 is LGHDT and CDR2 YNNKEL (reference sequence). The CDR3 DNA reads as TGTGCCAGCAGCCCCGGGACAGGGAGGTCACCCCTCCACTTT. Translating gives CASSPGTGRSPLHF.

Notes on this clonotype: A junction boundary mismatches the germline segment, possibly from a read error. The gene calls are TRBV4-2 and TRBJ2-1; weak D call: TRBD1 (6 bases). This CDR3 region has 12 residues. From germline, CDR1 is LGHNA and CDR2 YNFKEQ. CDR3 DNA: TGTGCCAGCAGCCAACAGGGGAATGGGCAGTTCTTC. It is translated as CASSQQGNGQFF.

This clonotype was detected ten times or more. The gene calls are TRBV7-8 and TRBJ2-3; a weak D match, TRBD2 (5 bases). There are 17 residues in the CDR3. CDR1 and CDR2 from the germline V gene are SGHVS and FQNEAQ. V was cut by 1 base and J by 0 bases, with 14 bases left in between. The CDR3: CASSLGWNGGSTDTQYF. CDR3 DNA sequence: TGTGCCAGCAGCTTAGGGTGGAACGGCGGGAGCACAGATACGCAGTATTTT.

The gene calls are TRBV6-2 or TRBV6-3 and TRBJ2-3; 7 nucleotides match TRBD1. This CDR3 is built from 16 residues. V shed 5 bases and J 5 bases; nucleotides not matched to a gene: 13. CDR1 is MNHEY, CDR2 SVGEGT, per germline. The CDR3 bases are TGTGCCAGCAGTGCTCACAGGGGATCCGGTTTAGATACGCAGTATTTT. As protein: CASSAHRGSGLDTQYF.

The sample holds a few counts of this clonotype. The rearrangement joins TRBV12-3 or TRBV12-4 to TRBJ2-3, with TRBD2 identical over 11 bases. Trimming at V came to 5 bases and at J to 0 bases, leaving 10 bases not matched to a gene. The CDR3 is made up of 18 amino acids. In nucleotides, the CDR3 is TGTGCCAGCAGTCTACTAGCGGGAGAACCCTCTAGCACAGATACGCAGTATTTT. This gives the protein CASSLLAGEPSSTDTQYF.

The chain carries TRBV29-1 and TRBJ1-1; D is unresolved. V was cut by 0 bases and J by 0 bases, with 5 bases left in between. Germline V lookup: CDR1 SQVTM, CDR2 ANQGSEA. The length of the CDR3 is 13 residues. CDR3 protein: CSVEDQLNTEAFF. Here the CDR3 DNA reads TGCAGCGTTGAAGATCAGTTGAACACTGAAGCTTTCTTT.

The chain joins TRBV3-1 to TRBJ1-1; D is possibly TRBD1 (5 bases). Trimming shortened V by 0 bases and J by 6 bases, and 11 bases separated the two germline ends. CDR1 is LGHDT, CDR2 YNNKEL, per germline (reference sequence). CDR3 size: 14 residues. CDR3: CASSQEAGFAEAFF. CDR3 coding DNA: TGTGCCAGCAGCCAAGAAGCAGGGTTTGCTGAAGCTTTCTTT.

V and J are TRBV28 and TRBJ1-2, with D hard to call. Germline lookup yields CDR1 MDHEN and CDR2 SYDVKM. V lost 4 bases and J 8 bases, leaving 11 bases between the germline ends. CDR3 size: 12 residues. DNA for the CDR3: TGTGCCAGCAGTTCGTTTCCTGGGGGCTACACCTTC. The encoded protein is CASSSFPGGYTF.

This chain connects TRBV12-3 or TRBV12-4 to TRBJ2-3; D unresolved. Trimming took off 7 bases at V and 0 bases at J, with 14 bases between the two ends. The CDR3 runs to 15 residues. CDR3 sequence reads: CASKTSQTSTDTQYF. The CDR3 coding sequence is TGTGCCAGCAAAACCTCACAAACTAGCACAGATACGCAGTATTTT.

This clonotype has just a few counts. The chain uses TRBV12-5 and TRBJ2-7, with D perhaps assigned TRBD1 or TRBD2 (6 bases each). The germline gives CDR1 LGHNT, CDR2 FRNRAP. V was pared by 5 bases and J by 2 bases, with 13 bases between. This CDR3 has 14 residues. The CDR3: CASGKGGGAYEQYF. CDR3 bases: TGTGCTAGTGGTAAAGGGGGAGGCGCCTACGAGCAGTACTTC.

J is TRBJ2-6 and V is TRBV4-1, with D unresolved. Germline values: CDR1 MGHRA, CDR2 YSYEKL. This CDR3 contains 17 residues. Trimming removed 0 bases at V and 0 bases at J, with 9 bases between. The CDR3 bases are TGCGCCAGCAGCCAAGATCAGATCCCCTCTGGGGCCAACGTCCTGACTTTC. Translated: CASSQDQIPSGANVLTF.

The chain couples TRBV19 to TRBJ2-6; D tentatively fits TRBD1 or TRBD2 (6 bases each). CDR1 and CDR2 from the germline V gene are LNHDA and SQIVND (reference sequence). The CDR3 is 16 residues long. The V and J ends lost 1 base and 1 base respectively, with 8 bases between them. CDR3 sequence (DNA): TGTGCCAGTAGTATAGTAGGGGGGTCTGGGGCCAACGTCCTGACTTTC. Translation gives CASSIVGGSGANVLTF.

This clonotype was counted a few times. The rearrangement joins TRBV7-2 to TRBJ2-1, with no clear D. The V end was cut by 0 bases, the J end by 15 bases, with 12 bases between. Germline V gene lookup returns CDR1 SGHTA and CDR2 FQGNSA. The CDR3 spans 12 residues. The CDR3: CASSLAPYFRFF. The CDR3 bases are TGTGCCAGCAGCTTAGCGCCTTATTTCCGGTTCTTC.

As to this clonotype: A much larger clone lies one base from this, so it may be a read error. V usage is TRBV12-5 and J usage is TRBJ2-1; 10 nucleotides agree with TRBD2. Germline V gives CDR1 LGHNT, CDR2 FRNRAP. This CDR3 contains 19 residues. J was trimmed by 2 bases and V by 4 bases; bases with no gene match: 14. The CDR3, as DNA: TGTGCTAGTGGTTCCCGTGCCATTAGGACTAGCGGAACCTACAATGAGCAGTTCTTC. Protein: CASGSRAIRTSGTYNEQFF.

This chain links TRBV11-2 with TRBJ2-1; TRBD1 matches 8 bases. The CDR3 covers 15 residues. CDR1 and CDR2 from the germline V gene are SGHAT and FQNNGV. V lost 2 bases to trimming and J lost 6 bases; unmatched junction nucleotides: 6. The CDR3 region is CASSLRTGLANEQFF. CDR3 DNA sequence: TGTGCCAGCAGCTTAAGGACAGGGCTTGCCAATGAGCAGTTCTTC.

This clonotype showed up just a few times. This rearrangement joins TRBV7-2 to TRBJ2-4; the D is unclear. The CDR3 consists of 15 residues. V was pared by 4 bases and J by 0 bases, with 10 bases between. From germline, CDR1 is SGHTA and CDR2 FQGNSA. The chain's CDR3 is CASSSGREAKNIQYF. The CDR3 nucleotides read TGTGCCAGCAGCTCCGGTAGGGAAGCCAAAAACATTCAGTACTTC.

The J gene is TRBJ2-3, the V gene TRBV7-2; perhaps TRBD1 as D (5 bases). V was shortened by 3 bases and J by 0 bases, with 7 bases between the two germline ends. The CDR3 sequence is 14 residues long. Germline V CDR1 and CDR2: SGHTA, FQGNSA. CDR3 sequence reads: CASSLRQSTDTQYF. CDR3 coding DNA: TGTGCCAGCAGCTTGCGACAGAGCACAGATACGCAGTATTTT.